This record looks at one T cell receptor beta chain sequence and its context. Its antigen is unknown. These data come from a study of OX40 agonist ivuxolimab in advanced cancers. Study context: One hepatocellular carcinoma and two cutaneous melanoma patients partially responded.

CDR3 length equals 17 residues. Unmatched junction bases numbered 2, after V lost 4 bases and J lost 0 bases. Germline values: CDR1 MDHEN, CDR2 SYDVKM. Findings of the study overall: With doses of 0.1 to 3.0 mg/kg, CD4+ and CD8+ blood T cells had undergone clonal expansion by week 6.

The protocol was immunoSEQ multiplex PCR, while the TCRdb copy is restricted to in-frame clones and leaves out a portion. This sample yields roughly 130,000 clones, of which approximately 92% are seen a single time; about 0.15% belongs to the top ten. The chain employs TRBV28 and TRBJ2-1; 14 bases are a match to TRBD2. This receptor was taken from an adult with an advanced solid tumor such as melanoma, head and neck, liver or kidney cancer. Sequencing was performed on CD4+ or CD8+ T cells sorted from blood, taken in a trial of the OX40 agonist ivuxolimab. Here the CDR3 reads CASSSGTSGSSYNEQFF. CDR3 bases: TGTGCCAGCAGTTCCGGGACTAGCGGGAGCTCCTACAATGAGCAGTTCTTC.